The following is a T cell receptor (beta chain) sequence with its context. Its specificity is not known. The data were taken from a study of T cells after yellow fever vaccination. Study results and caveats: From the bulk population, abundant clonotypes could contaminate and appear within FACS-sorted repertoires. Weaker, the secondary response peaked sooner, at day 5 versus 15. Re-detected after boosting: most primary clones, more than 95% of CD4 and roughly 88% of CD8.

From germline, CDR1 is SGHRS and CDR2 YFSETQ. The germline V and J ends were trimmed by 2 bases and 4 bases, with 16 bases remaining between them. This CDR3 is 15 amino acids long. MiXCR, run by TCRdb on the 5' RACE reads, gives a single entry per CDR3 protein. The repertoire includes some 400,000 distinct CDR3 sequences, over 15% of them detected once, and roughly a sixth sits in the top ten. The specimen comprised PBMCs, sampled before the yellow fever booster vaccination. The chain links TRBV5-1 to TRBJ2-7; D gene ambiguous. The sequence derives from a man between 18 and 35 years old who received the YFV17D yellow fever vaccine. The CDR3 is CASSFAAVTEYEQYF. Here the CDR3 DNA reads TGCGCCAGCAGCTTTGCCGCAGTAACCGAGTACGAGCAGTACTTC.